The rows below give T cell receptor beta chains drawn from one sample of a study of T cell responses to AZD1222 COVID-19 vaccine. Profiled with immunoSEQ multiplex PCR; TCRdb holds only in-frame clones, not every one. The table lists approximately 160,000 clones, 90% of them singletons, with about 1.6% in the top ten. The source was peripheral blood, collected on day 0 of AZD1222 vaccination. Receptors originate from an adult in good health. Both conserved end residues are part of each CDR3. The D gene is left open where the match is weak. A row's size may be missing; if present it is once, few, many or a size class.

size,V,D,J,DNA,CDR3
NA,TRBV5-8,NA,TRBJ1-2,TGTGCCAGCAGCCTGGACAGATATGGCTACACCTTC,CASSLDRYGYTF
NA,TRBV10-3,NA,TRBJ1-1,TGTGCCATCAGTGACTCGGGAATGAACACTGAAGCTTTCTTT,CAISDSGMNTEAFF
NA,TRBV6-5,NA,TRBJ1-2,TGTGCCAGCAGTTACGGACGGGACTATGGCTACACCTTC,CASSYGRDYGYTF
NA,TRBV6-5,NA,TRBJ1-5,TGTGCCAGCAGTTCACAGGGCGCCCCCAATCAGCCCCAGCATTTT,CASSSQGAPNQPQHF
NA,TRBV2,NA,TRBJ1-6,TGTGCCAGCAGTGGGGCAGGTTCACCCCTCCACTTT,CASSGAGSPLHF
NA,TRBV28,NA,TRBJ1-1,TGTGCCAGCAGGTATATGGAGGAAGCTTTCTTT,CASRYMEEAFF
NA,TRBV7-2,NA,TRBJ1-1,NA,CASSFGPGGKNTEAFF
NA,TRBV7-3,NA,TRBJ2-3,TGTGCCAGCAGCTTAACCGTGGGAGTCACAGATACGCAGTATTTT,CASSLTVGVTDTQYF
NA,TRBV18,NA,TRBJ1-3,TGTGCCAGCTCACCTGACTTCGTCCGTGGAAACACCATATATTTT,CASSPDFVRGNTIYF
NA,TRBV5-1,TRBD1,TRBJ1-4,TGCGCCAGCAGCAACAGGGGGCCAAATGAAAAACTGTTTTTT,CASSNRGPNEKLFF
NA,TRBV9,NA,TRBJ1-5,TGTGCCAGCAGCTCCGGGGGAAATCAGCCCCAGCATTTT,CASSSGGNQPQHF
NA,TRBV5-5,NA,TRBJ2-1,TGTGCCAGCAGCTTGGATTTCGGCGGGGCGCGGGAGCAGTTCTTC,CASSLDFGGAREQFF
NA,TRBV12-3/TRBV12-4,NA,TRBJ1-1,TGTGCCAGCAGTCTAAACAGGGATACTGAAGCTTTCTTT,CASSLNRDTEAFF
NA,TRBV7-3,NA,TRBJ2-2,TGTGCCAGCAGCCCCGGGGGCGGGGAGCTGTTTTTT,CASSPGGGELFF
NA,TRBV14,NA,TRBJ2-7,TGTGCCAGCAGCCGTTCCTACGAGCAGTACTTC,CASSRSYEQYF
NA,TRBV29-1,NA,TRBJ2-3,TGCAGCGTTTTGAAGACGGGCTCCGATACGCAGTATTTT,CSVLKTGSDTQYF
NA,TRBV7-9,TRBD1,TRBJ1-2,TGTGCCAGCAGCACTCAGGGGGGAACCTATGGCTACACCTTC,CASSTQGGTYGYTF
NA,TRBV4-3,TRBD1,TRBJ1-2,TGCGCCAGCAGCAAAAGCGAGTGGACAGGGGGCGGCTACACCTTC,CASSKSEWTGGGYTF
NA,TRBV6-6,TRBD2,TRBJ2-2,TGTGCCACCAGGACTAGCGGGGCTAGGGTCGGGGAGCTGTTTTTT,CATRTSGARVGELFF
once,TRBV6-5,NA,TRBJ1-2,TGTGCCAGCACCAAACAATATACAGGGACCTATGGCTACACCTTC,CASTKQYTGTYGYTF
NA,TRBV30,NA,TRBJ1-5,TGTGCCTGGAGTGTAGGCCCGTCAGGGTATAGCAATCAGCCCCAGCATTTT,CAWSVGPSGYSNQPQHF
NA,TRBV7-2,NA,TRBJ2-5,TGTGCCAGCAGCTTAGTTCCTAGCGAAGAGACCCAGTACTTC,CASSLVPSEETQYF
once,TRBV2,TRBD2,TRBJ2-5,TGTGCCAGCAGTGATCTAGCGGAAGAGACCCAGTACTTC,CASSDLAEETQYF